The entry that follows covers one T cell receptor (beta chain) sequence. Its cognate antigen has yet to be identified. Base qualities are missing; no much larger clone stands one base away. CDR1 is given as SGHVS and CDR2 as FQNEAQ, both from the germline V gene. Trimming removed 0 bases from V and 1 base from J, leaving 9 bases between the germline ends. Counted from cysteine to phenylalanine, this CDR3 has 16 amino acids. The sequence is cut down to CDR3 DNA, 48 bases in frame from base 1. These data belong to a study of blood T cell repertoires in COVID-19 (TCRdb year 2020). For the wider study: Samples from collaborators originated in the United States, Italy and Spain and spanned both the acute and convalescent phases of COVID-19. The prospective study material was composed of cDNA or gDNA derived from T cells, B-cell-depleted T cells, or PBMCs. The dataset comprised deeply sampled blood TCRbeta repertoires from subjects exposed to, actively infected with, or recovered from COVID-19. The repertoires were made available in a free public database intended to serve as a resource for research on the immune response to SARS-CoV-2. The samples were drawn from the first 160 participants of the ongoing ImmuneRACE study and from 950 to 1,500 subjects provided by 6 global collaborators. Nearly every sample came with metadata listing a de-identified subject ID, COVID-19 status, age in years and sex. Where HLA class I and class II types were available, the types were taken from metadata supplied by the sample provider, not from assay-based typing. Study-level results and caveats: The amount of clinical and demographic metadata varied by source and participant and was provided uncurated.

TCRbeta CDR3 regions were amplified from genomic DNA by means of the immunoSEQ Assay, a bias-controlled multiplex PCR. In the paper's pipeline: Nucleated cell counts per sample were estimated from amplification of reference gene primers within the assay. To quantify the absolute abundance of each unique TCRbeta CDR3 rearrangement, sequence reads were collapsed and filtered. For each sample, productive Simpson clonality was calculated as the square root of Simpson's diversity index over productive rearrangements. Sourced from immuneACCESS, this table was stored by TCRdb with only in-frame sequences that have V and J called. A share of the clones is absent; for the studies checked, an unresolved V gene accounts for under half, and the remainder has no known explanation. The V and J calls and clone size come from that table; D and trimming were worked out from the DNA. This sample gives about 210,000 clones in total; 83% of them show up just once. The ten biggest clones cover around 2.3% of the sample.

The collaborating institutions used their own protocols to collect whole blood in K2EDTA tubes. For TCRbeta analysis, collaborators shipped samples as frozen whole blood, isolated PBMCs, or DNA extracted from either of those sample types. The chain is made from TRBV7-8 and TRBJ2-2; no confident D gene assignment can be made. The sequencing sample was made of peripheral blood. The origin of this receptor is a woman in her forties with active or convalescent COVID-19. The nucleotide sequence reads as follows: TGTGCCAGCAGCTTAGCCGCGGCCAGGAACACCGGGGAGCTGTTTTTT. This sequence encodes CASSLAAARNTGELFF.